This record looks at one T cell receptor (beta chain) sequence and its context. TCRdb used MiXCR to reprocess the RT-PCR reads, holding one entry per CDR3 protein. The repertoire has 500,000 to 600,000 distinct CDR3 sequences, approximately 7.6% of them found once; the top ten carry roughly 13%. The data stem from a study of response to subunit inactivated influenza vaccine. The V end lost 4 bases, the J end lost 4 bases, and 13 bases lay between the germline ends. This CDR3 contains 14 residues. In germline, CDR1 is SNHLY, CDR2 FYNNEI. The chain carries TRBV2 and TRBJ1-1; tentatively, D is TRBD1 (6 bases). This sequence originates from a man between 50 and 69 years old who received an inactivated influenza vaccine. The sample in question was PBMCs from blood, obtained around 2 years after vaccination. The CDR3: CASSGGRGGTEAFF. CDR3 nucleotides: TGTGCCAGCAGTGGTGGCAGGGGTGGCACTGAAGCTTTCTTT.